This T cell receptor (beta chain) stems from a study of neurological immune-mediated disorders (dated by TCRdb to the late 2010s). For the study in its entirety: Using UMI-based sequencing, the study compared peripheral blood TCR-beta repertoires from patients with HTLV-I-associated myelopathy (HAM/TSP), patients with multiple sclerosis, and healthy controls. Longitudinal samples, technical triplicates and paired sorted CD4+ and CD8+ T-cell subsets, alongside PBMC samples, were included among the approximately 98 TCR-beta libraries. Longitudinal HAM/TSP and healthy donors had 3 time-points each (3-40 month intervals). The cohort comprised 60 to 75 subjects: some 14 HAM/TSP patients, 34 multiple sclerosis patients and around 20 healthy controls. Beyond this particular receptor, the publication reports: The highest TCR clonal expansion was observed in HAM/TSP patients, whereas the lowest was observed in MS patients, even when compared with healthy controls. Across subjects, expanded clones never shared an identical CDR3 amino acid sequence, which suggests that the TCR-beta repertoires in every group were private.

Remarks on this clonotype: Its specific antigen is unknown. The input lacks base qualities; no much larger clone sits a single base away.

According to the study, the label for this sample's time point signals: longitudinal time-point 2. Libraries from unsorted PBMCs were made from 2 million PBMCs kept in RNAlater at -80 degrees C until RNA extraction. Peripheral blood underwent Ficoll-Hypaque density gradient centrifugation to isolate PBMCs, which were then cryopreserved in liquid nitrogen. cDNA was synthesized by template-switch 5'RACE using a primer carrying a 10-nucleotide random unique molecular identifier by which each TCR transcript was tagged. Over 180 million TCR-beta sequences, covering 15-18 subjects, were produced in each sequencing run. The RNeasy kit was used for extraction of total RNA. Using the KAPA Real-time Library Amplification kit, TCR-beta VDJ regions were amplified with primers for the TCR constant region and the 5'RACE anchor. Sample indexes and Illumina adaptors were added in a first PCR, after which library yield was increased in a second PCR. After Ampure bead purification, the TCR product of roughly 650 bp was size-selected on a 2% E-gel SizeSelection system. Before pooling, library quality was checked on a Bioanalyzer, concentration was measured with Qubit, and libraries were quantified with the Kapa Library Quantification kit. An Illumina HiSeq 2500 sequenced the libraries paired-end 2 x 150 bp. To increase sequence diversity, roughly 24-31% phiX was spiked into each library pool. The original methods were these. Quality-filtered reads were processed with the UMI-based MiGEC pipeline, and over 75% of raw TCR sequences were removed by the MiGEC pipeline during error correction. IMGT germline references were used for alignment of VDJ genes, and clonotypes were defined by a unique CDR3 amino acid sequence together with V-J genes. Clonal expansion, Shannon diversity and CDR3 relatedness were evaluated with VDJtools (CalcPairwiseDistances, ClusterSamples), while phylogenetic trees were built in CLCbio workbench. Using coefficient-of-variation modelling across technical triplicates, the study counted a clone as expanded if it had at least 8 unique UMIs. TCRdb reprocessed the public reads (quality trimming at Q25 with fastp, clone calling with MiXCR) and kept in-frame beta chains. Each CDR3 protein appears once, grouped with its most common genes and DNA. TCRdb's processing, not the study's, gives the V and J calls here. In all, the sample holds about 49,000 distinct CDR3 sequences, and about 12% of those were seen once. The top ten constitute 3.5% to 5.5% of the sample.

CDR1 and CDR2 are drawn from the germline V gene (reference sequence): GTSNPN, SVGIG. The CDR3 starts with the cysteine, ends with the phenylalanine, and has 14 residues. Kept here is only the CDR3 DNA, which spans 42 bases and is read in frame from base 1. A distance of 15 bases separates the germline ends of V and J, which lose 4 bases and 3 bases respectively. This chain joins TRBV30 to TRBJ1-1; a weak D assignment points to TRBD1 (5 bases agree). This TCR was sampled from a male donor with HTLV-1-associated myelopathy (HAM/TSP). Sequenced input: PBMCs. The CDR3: CAWTQGMGDTEAFF. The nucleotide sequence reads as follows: TGTGCCTGGACCCAAGGGATGGGGGACACTGAAGCTTTCTTT.